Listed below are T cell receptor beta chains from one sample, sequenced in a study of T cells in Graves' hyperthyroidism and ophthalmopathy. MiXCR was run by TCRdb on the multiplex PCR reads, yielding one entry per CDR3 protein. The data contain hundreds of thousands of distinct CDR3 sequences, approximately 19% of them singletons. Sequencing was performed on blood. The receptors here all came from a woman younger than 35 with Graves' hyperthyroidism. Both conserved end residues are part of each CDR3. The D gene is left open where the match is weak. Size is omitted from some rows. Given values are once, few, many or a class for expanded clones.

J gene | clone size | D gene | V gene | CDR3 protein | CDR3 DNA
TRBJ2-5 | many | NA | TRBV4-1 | CASSRGSSRQETQYF | TGCGCCAGCAGCCGCGGATCTTCGCGGCAAGAGACCCAGTACTTC
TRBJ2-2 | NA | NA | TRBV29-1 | CSVVPNFPSSGELFF | TGCAGCGTTGTACCCAACTTCCCTTCTAGCGGGGAGCTGTTTTTT
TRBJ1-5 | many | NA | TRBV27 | CASRHLGQPQHF | TGTGCCAGCAGGCATTTAGGGCAGCCCCAGCATTTT
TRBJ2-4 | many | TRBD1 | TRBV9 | CASSPLGGLTKNIQYF | TGTGCCAGCAGCCCCTTAGGGGGCTTAACCAAAAACATTCAGTACTTC
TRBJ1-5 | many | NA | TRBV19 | CASSPAAPQSFSNQPQHF | TGTGCCAGTAGTCCCGCCGCCCCACAGTCTTTTAGCAACCAGCCCCAGCATTTT
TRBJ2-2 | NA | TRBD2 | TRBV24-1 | CATSDLPGSGGADTGELFF | TGTGCCACCAGTGATTTGCCCGGTAGCGGGGGGGCCGACACCGGGGAGCTGTTTTTT
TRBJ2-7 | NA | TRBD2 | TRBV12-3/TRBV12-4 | CASSLTSGPYEQYF | TGTGCCAGCAGTTTAACTAGCGGACCCTACGAGCAGTACTTC
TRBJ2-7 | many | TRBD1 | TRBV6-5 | CASKGTDLYEQYF | TGTGCCAGCAAGGGGACAGACCTCTACGAGCAGTACTTC
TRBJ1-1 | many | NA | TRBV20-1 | CSARRDTENTEAFF | TGCAGTGCTCGCCGGGACACCGAGAACACTGAAGCTTTCTTT
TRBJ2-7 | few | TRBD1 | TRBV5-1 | CASSQNPGTGAYEQYF | TGCGCCAGCAGCCAGAACCCCGGGACAGGGGCCTACGAGCAGTACTTC
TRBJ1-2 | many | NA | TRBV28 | CASSPRGEANYGYTF | TGTGCCAGCAGCCCGAGGGGGGAAGCTAACTATGGCTACACCTTC
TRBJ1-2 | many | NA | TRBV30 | CAWEGDPGPGRGYTF | TGTGCCTGGGAGGGGGATCCGGGCCCGGGGCGCGGCTACACCTTC
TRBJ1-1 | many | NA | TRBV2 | CASSGPWRNTEAFF | TGTGCCAGCAGTGGGCCGTGGAGGAACACTGAAGCTTTCTTT
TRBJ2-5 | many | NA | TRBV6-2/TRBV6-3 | CASSTGTYEETQYF | TGTGCCAGCAGTACTGGGACTTATGAAGAGACCCAGTACTTC
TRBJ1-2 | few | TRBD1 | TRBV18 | CASSLRTGTGEFGYTF | TGTGCCAGCTCACTGAGAACCGGGACAGGGGAATTTGGCTACACCTTC
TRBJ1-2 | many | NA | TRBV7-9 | CASSLVGGYTF | TGTGCCAGCAGCTTAGTCGGGGGCTACACCTTC
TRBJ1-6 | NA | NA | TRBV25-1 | CASSLDWASPLRF | TGTGCCAGCAGTTTAGACTGGGCCTCACCCCTCCGCTTT
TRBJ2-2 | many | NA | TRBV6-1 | CASRTGYLFSGELFF | TGTGCCAGCAGAACAGGGTATCTCTTTTCCGGGGAGCTGTTTTTT
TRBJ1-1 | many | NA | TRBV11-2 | CASSLKGWVPEAFF | TGTGCCAGCAGCTTAAAGGGTTGGGTGCCTGAAGCTTTCTTT
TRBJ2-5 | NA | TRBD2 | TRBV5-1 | CASSLGGRTSGQETQYF | TGCGCCAGCAGCTTGGGGGGGCGGACTAGCGGACAAGAGACCCAGTACTTC
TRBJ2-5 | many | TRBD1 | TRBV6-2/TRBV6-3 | CASSYNPGGWDQETQYF | TGTGCCAGCAGCTACAACCCAGGGGGCTGGGACCAAGAGACCCAGTACTTC
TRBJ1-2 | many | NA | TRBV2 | CASSEAGLGYGYTF | TGTGCCAGCAGTGAAGCAGGCCTGGGCTATGGCTACACCTTC
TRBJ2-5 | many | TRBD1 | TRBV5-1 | CASSLGRGSETQYF | TGCGCCAGCAGCTTGGGCAGGGGGTCGGAGACCCAGTACTTC
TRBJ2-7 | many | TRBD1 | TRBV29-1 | CSVEDGQGNSYEQYF | TGCAGCGTTGAAGACGGACAGGGGAACTCCTACGAGCAGTACTTC
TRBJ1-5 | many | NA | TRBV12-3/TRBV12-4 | CASSRGGSLYQPQHF | TGTGCCAGCAGTCGGGGGGGGTCCCTTTATCAGCCCCAGCATTTT
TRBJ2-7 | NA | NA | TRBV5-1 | CASSSESWGEQYF | TGCGCCAGCAGTTCGGAGTCCTGGGGCGAGCAGTACTTC
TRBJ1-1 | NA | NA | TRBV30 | CAWSGAPGMNTEAFF | TGTGCCTGGAGTGGGGCCCCGGGAATGAACACTGAAGCTTTCTTT
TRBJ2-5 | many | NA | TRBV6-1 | CASSTRGETQYF | TGTGCCTCCTCGACGCGGGGAGAGACCCAGTACTTC
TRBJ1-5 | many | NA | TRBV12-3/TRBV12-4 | CASSTGPWADQPQHF | TGTGCCAGCAGTACCGGGCCTTGGGCCGATCAGCCCCAGCATTTT
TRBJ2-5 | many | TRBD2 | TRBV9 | CASSPHPGTSGGETQYF | TGTGCCAGCAGCCCCCATCCTGGGACTAGCGGTGGGGAGACCCAGTACTTC
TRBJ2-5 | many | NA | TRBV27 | CASSADPNQETQYF | TGTGCCAGCAGTGCGGACCCTAACCAAGAGACCCAGTACTTC
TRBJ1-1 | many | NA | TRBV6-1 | CASRFRPVNTEAFF | TGTGCCAGCAGATTCAGACCAGTGAACACTGAAGCTTTCTTT
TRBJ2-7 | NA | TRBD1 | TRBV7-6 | CASSSGGRQGAYEQYF | TGTGCCAGCAGCTCAGGGGGTCGACAGGGGGCCTACGAGCAGTACTTC
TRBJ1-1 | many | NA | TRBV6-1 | CASRTAFLGTEAFF | TGTGCCAGCAGGACAGCGTTCCTGGGCACTGAAGCTTTCTTT
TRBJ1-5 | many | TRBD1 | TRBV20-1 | CSARDVVGQDHQPQHF | TGCAGTGCTAGAGATGTGGTGGGACAGGACCATCAGCCCCAGCATTTT
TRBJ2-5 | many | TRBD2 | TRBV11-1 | CASSILAGAPETQYF | TGTGCCAGCAGCATCCTAGCGGGGGCACCAGAGACCCAGTACTTC
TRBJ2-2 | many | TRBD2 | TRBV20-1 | CSARSHKAGGHTGELFF | TGCAGTGCTCGTTCCCATAAGGCGGGGGGCCACACCGGGGAGCTGTTTTTT
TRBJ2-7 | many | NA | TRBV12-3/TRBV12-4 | CASSLEPTSYEQYF | TGTGCCAGCAGTTTAGAGCCAACTAGCTACGAGCAGTACTTC
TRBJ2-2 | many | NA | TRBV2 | CASANTGELFF | TGTGCCAGCGCGAACACCGGGGAGCTGTTTTTT
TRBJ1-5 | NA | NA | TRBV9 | CASSVGGVGGQPQHF | TGTGCCAGCAGCGTAGGAGGGGTCGGGGGTCAGCCCCAGCATTTT
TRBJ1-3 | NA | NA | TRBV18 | CASSPRAVDTIYF | TGTGCCAGCTCACCCCGGGCAGTTGACACCATATATTTT
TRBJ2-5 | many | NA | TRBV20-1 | CSATEETQYF | TGCAGTGCCACGGAAGAGACCCAGTACTTC
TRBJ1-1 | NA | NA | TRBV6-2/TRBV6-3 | CASSPWNYEAFF | TGTGCCAGCAGTCCCTGGAATTACGAAGCTTTCTTT
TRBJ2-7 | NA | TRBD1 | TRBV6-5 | CASSYAGTGYEQYF | TGTGCCAGCAGTTACGCCGGGACAGGGTACGAGCAGTACTTC
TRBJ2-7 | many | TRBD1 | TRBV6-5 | CASSYEGTGSYEQYF | TGTGCCAGCAGTTATGAGGGGACAGGCTCCTACGAGCAGTACTTC
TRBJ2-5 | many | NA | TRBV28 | CASSLSRGGETQYF | TGTGCCAGCAGTTTATCGCGCGGGGGCGAGACCCAGTACTTC
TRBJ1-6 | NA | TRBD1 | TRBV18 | CASSAGQGDNSPLHF | TGTGCCAGCTCAGCGGGACAGGGGGACAATTCACCCCTCCACTTT
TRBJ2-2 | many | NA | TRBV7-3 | CASRSTSRGPNTGELFF | TGTGCCAGCAGATCAACCTCGCGGGGGCCGAACACCGGGGAGCTGTTTTTT
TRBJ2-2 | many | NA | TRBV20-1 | CSARDTGGTGELFF | TGCAGTGCTAGAGATACCGGAGGCACCGGGGAGCTGTTTTTT
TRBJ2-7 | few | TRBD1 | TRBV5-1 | CASSLSPGTDYEQYF | TGCGCCAGCAGCTTGTCTCCCGGGACAGACTACGAGCAGTACTTC
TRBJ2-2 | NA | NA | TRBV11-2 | CASSLGDAQHTGELFF | TGTGCCAGCAGCTTAGGTGACGCCCAGCACACCGGGGAGCTGTTTTTT
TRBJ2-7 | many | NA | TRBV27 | CASSSLVKGFYEQYF | TGTGCCAGCAGTTCACTCGTGAAGGGATTCTACGAGCAGTACTTC
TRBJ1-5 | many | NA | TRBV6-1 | CASSVQGYQPQHF | TGTGCCAGCAGTGTCCAGGGATATCAGCCCCAGCATTTT
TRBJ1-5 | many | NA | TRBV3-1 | CASSHLSNQPQHF | TGTGCCAGCAGCCACCTTAGCAATCAGCCCCAGCATTTT
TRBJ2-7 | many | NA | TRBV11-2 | CASRHRALHTYEQYF | TGTGCCAGCCGACACAGGGCGCTTCATACCTACGAGCAGTACTTC
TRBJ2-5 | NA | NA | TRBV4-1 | CASSQEGGQETQYF | TGCGCCAGCAGCCAGGAAGGAGGACAAGAGACCCAGTACTTC
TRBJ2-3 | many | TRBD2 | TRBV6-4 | CASSDSGGDTDTQYF | TGTGCCAGCAGTGACTCGGGGGGGGATACAGATACGCAGTATTTT
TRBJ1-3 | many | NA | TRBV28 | CASREGGENTIYF | TGTGCCAGCAGGGAGGGTGGTGAAAACACCATATATTTT
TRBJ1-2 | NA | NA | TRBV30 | CAWGLTGGKRGYTF | TGTGCCTGGGGACTGACAGGCGGGAAGAGAGGCTACACCTTC
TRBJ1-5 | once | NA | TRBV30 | CVWTRQAGQPRHF | TGTGTCTGGACTAGACAGGCAGGACAGCCCCGGCATTTT